The 19 T cell receptor beta chains presented below share a single source sample, sequenced in a study of blood T cell repertoires in COVID-19. This table comes from immunoSEQ multiplex PCR, and its TCRdb copy is limited to in-frame clones, with some not included. The table records roughly 200,000 clones, more than 80% of them present only once. The specimen was peripheral blood. These receptors were obtained from a man over 45 with acute or convalescent COVID-19.

This chain connects TRBV7-2 to TRBJ2-1; possible D gene TRBD1, 6 bases. Germline V CDR1 and CDR2: SGHTA, FQGNSA. The CDR3 length is 18 residues. Between the trimmed V and J ends, which lost 3 bases and 5 bases, there was a span of 23 bases. The CDR3, as DNA: TGTGCCAGCAGCTTGGTGCCGCGGCAGGGGTTCGGCCACAATGAGCAGTTCTTC. Protein sequence: CASSLVPRQGFGHNEQFF.

This rearrangement joins TRBV19 to TRBJ2-1; D is uncertain. The length of the CDR3 is 13 residues. Germline lookup yields CDR1 LNHDA and CDR2 SQIVND (reference sequence). Trimming took 4 bases from V and 4 from J, leaving 8 bases between them. The CDR3 sequence is CASSTPPYNEQFF. In nucleotides, the CDR3 is TGTGCCAGTAGTACCCCTCCGTACAATGAGCAGTTCTTC. The variable domain in full, with the rest retrieved from reference TRBV19 and TRBJ2-1, is DGGITQSPKYLFRKEGQNVTLSCEQNLNHDAMYWYRQDPGQGLRLIYYSQIVNDFQKGDIAEGYSVSREKKESFPLTVTSAQKNPTAFYLCASSTPPYNEQFFGPGTRLTVL.

The chain carries TRBV9 and TRBJ1-1, with D possibly matching TRBD1 (5 bases). Per the germline V gene, CDR1 is SGDLS and CDR2 is YYNGEE. The CDR3 loop spans 17 amino acids. V was shortened by 0 bases and J by 5 bases, with 20 bases between the two germline ends. In DNA form, the CDR3 reads TGTGCCAGCAGCGTAGGGGGGACGGGGGAAATTTGGACTGAAGCTTTCTTT. This codes for CASSVGGTGEIWTEAFF. The variable domain in full, with the rest retrieved from reference TRBV9 and TRBJ1-1, is DSGVTQTPKHLITATGQRVTLRCSPRSGDLSVYWYQQSLDQGLQFLIQYYNGEERAKGNILERFSAQQFPDLHSELNLSSLELGDSALYFCASSVGGTGEIWTEAFFGQGTRLTVV.

The chain carries TRBV6-4 and TRBJ2-7; TRBD2 matches 8 bases. This CDR3 has 16 residues. Trimming took 5 bases from V and 2 from J; bases not matched to a gene: 11. From germline, CDR1 is MRHNA and CDR2 SNTAGT. The CDR3 bases are TGTGCCAGCAGTCCCTCGGGGACTAGTGGGGCCTACGAGCAGTACTTC. Residues: CASSPSGTSGAYEQYF.

The genes are TRBV5-6 and TRBJ1-6; TRBD1 might be the D (6 bases). Germline-derived CDR1 and CDR2 are SGHDT and YYEEEE. V was pared by 1 base and J by 9 bases, with 17 bases between. The CDR3 has 16 amino acids. CDR3 amino acids: CASSLSREGGRSPLHF. The CDR3 region has the DNA TGTGCCAGCAGCTTGAGTAGGGAAGGGGGACGTTCACCCCTCCACTTT.

This sequence joins TRBV3-1 (or the pseudogene TRBV3-2) and TRBJ1-3; perhaps TRBD1 as D (5 bases). The V and J ends lost 4 bases and 7 bases respectively, with 8 bases between them. This CDR3 region has 12 residues. The germline CDR1 and CDR2 sequences are LGHDT and YNNKEL (reference sequence). CDR3 bases: TGTGCCAGCAGCCCCCCAGGGAACACCATATATTTT. As protein: CASSPPGNTIYF.

The chain couples TRBV10-3 to TRBJ1-1; 7 nucleotides line up with TRBD1. CDR1 and CDR2 (germline): ENHRY, SYGVKD. The V segment lost 4 bases and the J segment 1 base; nucleotides outside the gene matches: 3. The CDR3 loop spans 14 amino acids. The CDR3 region has the DNA TGTGCCATCAGTGGGGGACAGAGGAACACTGAAGCTTTCTTT. Encoded protein: CAISGGQRNTEAFF.

This clone was detected a few times. The rearrangement joins TRBV9 to TRBJ2-1; 9 bases line up with TRBD1. The length of the CDR3 is 15 residues. The J segment lost 4 bases and the V segment lost 3 bases, leaving 5 bases of the junction unmatched. CDR1 is SGDLS and CDR2 is YYNGEE in the germline V gene. In DNA form, the CDR3 reads TGTGCCAGCAGCGGCCGACAGGGGGGATACAATGAGCAGTTCTTC. This sequence encodes CASSGRQGGYNEQFF.

The chain combines TRBV5-4 with TRBJ1-3; D remains ambiguous. From germline, CDR1 is SGHNT and CDR2 YYREEE (reference sequence). V dropped 0 bases and J dropped 0 bases, with 4 bases sitting between them. The length of the CDR3 is 14 residues. CDR3: CASSLDSSGNTIYF. The CDR3 bases are TGTGCCAGCAGCTTGGACTCCTCTGGAAACACCATATATTTT.

The chain is built from TRBV21-1 and TRBJ1-1; TRBD1 is the table's D call and was not checked against the DNA. TRBV21-1 is a known pseudogene. The CDR3 is made up of 11 amino acids. The CDR3 spells CASSPPGGAFF. The DNA of the CDR3 is TGTGCCAGCAGCCCCCCAGGGGGAGCTTTCTTT.

The genes are TRBV10-3 and TRBJ2-3; TRBD2 agrees at 8 bases. CDR1 and CDR2 from the germline V gene are ENHRY and SYGVKD. Trimming took 6 bases from V and 4 from J; bases not matched to a gene: 12. The length of the CDR3 is 16 residues. The CDR3 spells CAIRPGGREWPDTQYF. In DNA form, the CDR3 reads TGTGCCATCAGACCGGGGGGGCGGGAGTGGCCAGATACGCAGTATTTT.

The rearrangement links TRBV11-2 to TRBJ2-4, with D hard to call. Trimming left V 6 bases short and J 0 bases short, with 6 bases between. Germline V gene lookup returns CDR1 SGHAT and CDR2 FQNNGV. The CDR3 is 13 amino acids. The CDR3 loop is CASRALAKNIQYF. The DNA for the CDR3 is TGTGCCAGCAGGGCTCTAGCCAAAAACATTCAGTACTTC.

The V and J genes are TRBV6-5 and TRBJ1-2; 9 nucleotides match TRBD1. Germline V gene lookup returns CDR1 MNHEY and CDR2 SVGAGI. After removal of 2 bases from V and 4 bases from J, the junction contained 5 bases not matched to a gene. CDR3 length equals 15 residues. The CDR3 sequence is CASSYTGGAGYGYTF. The CDR3 DNA follows: TGTGCCAGCAGTTACACAGGGGGCGCCGGCTATGGCTACACCTTC.

This chain uses TRBV30 with TRBJ1-5, with D tentatively TRBD1 (5 bases). Looked up from germline, CDR1 is GTSNPN and CDR2 is SVGIG (reference sequence). With 3 bases removed from V and 5 bases from J, the gap between germline ends came to 14 bases. There are 14 residues in the CDR3. The CDR3 loop reads CAWSLDSLYQPQHF. In DNA, the CDR3 is TGTGCCTGGAGCCTTGACAGCCTATATCAGCCCCAGCATTTT.

This clone has only one observation. The chain combines TRBV24-1 with TRBJ1-5; tentatively, D is TRBD1 (5 bases). V gave up 8 bases and J gave up 3 bases, with 13 bases separating them. In germline, CDR1 is KGHDR, CDR2 SFDVKD. This CDR3 comprises 14 residues. The chain's CDR3 is CATKAGGDNQPQHF. CDR3 in DNA: TGTGCCACCAAGGCCGGGGGTGACAATCAGCCCCAGCATTTT.

This clone was seen only a few times. V gene TRBV5-1 combines with J gene TRBJ1-5; TRBD1 matches at 8 bases. V lost 5 bases, J lost 6 bases, and 7 bases stayed unmatched. Germline V gene data show CDR1 as SGHRS and CDR2 as YFSETQ. CDR3 size: 14 residues. CDR3 bases: TGCGCCAGCAGATTATCACAGGGGGTTCAGCCCCAGCATTTT. This codes for CASRLSQGVQPQHF.

The chain is built from TRBV7-9 and TRBJ1-1, with 7 bases aligning to TRBD1. V lost 2 bases, J lost 4 bases, and 1 base stayed unmatched. The CDR3 runs 13 residues. Germline CDR1 and CDR2: SEHNR and FQNEAQ (reference sequence). The CDR3 is CASSLQGGTEAFF. For the CDR3, the DNA is TGTGCCAGCAGCTTACAGGGGGGCACTGAAGCTTTCTTT.

The sample holds one count of this clone. The chain uses TRBV24-1 and TRBJ2-3; 7 nucleotides match TRBD1. The J segment lost 5 bases and the V segment lost 8 bases, leaving 3 bases of the junction unmatched. CDR1 is KGHDR and CDR2 is SFDVKD in the germline V gene. This CDR3 is built from 12 residues. In DNA form, the CDR3 reads TGTGCCACCAATAGACAGGGAGATACGCAGTATTTT. As protein: CATNRQGDTQYF.

The chain recombines TRBV11-3 with TRBJ2-7; D is possibly TRBD2 (5 bases). CDR1 is SGHNT and CDR2 is YENEEA in the germline V gene. The CDR3 covers 15 residues. V shed 4 bases and J shed 4 bases, with 17 bases lying between them. The CDR3 region has the DNA TGTGCCAGCAGCTATTCCGGGGTCAAAGAATACGAGCAGTACGTC. Protein sequence: CASSYSGVKEYEQYV.